Listed below are T cell receptor beta chains from one sample, sequenced in a study of blood T cells in healthy people across ages. TCRdb passed the 5' RACE reads through MiXCR, listing each CDR3 protein once. Of about 1.4 million distinct CDR3 sequences in the sample, roughly 59% were seen once. The material sequenced was blood. These receptors were taken from a man aged 18 to 35 in good health. Both conserved end residues are part of each CDR3. The D gene is left open where the match is weak. For some rows the clone size is stated as once, few or many, or as a class when expanded; others skip it.

v_gene,d_gene,abundance,j_gene,CDR3aa,CDR3nt
TRBV20-1,TRBD2,NA,TRBJ2-3,CSVRGWLAGVGSQYF,TGCAGTGTTAGAGGGTGGCTAGCGGGAGTAGGCTCGCAGTATTTT
TRBV12-3/TRBV12-4,NA,NA,TRBJ2-3,CASTMAQGTQYF,TGTGCCAGCACCATGGCACAGGGTACGCAGTATTTT
TRBV20-1,NA,NA,TRBJ1-1,CSARAPKRGHTEAFF,TGCAGTGCTAGAGCTCCCAAACGGGGGCACACTGAAGCTTTCTTT
TRBV20-1,NA,NA,TRBJ2-4,CSARDNSRLAKNIQYF,TGCAGTGCTAGAGATAACTCCCGTTTAGCCAAAAACATTCAGTACTTC
TRBV6-5,NA,NA,TRBJ2-4,CASRYTIERQTQYF,TGTGCCAGCAGGTACACGATAGAGAGGCAAACCCAGTACTTC
TRBV5-1,TRBD2,once,TRBJ2-7,CASSHWEGHEQYF,TGCGCCAGCTCCCATTGGGAGGGGCACGAGCAGTACTTC
TRBV7-2,NA,many,TRBJ1-2,CASSLVGYGYTF,TGTGCCAGCAGCTTAGTAGGGTATGGCTACACCTTC
TRBV10-2,TRBD2,NA,TRBJ2-7,CASSDPLGLAGEGSYEQYF,TGCGCCAGCAGTGACCCACTGGGACTAGCGGGAGAGGGCTCCTACGAGCAGTACTTC
TRBV7-2,TRBD2,few,TRBJ2-4,CASSSDGLAGVKNIQYF,TGTGCCAGCAGCTCAGATGGGCTAGCGGGAGTCAAAAACATTCAGTACTTC
TRBV12-3/TRBV12-4,NA,many,TRBJ1-1,CASSFRRGDHTEAFF,TGTGCCAGCAGTTTTAGAAGGGGCGATCACACTGAAGCTTTCTTT
TRBV4-2,NA,NA,TRBJ2-7,CASSQVWTPVSYEQYF,TGTGCCAGCAGCCAAGTTTGGACCCCGGTCTCCTACGAGCAGTACTTC
TRBV20-1,NA,few,TRBJ2-7,CSAREGWGSYEQYF,TGCAGTGCTAGAGAGGGTTGGGGCTCCTACGAGCAGTACTTC
TRBV27,NA,few,TRBJ2-3,CASSLSGLDTDTQYF,TGTGCCAGCAGTTTATCTGGTCTAGATACAGATACGCAGTATTTT
TRBV28,NA,once,TRBJ2-6,CASRPRLGSGANVLTF,TGTGCCAGCAGGCCAAGGTTAGGGTCTGGGGCCAACGTCCTGACTTTC
TRBV3-1,TRBD2,NA,TRBJ2-1,CASSRTSGLYNEQFF,TGTGCCAGCAGTCGGACTAGCGGACTATACAATGAGCAGTTCTTC
TRBV5-1,NA,NA,TRBJ2-5,CASSFSGFAETQYF,TGCGCCAGCAGCTTTTCAGGGTTCGCTGAGACCCAGTACTTC
TRBV11-2,NA,few,TRBJ2-7,CASSSGRIGEQYF,TGTGCCAGCAGCTCTGGAAGGATTGGCGAGCAGTACTTC
TRBV29-1,NA,NA,TRBJ2-1,CSVVLAINEQFF,TGCAGCGTTGTCCTAGCCATCAATGAGCAGTTCTTC
TRBV7-9,TRBD1,NA,TRBJ1-1,CASRGTGGATEAFF,TGTGCCAGCAGAGGGACAGGGGGCGCCACTGAAGCTTTCTTT
TRBV29-1,TRBD1,NA,TRBJ2-7,CSVGTAREQYF,TGCAGCGTCGGGACAGCTCGCGAGCAGTACTTC
TRBV7-8,NA,NA,TRBJ2-7,CASSPGRGRGEQYF,TGTGCCAGCAGCCCTGGGAGAGGGCGAGGCGAGCAGTACTTC
TRBV5-5,NA,NA,TRBJ2-1,CASTLTRSGKNNEQFF,TGTGCCTCGACATTGACACGTAGCGGAAAAAACAATGAGCAGTTCTTC